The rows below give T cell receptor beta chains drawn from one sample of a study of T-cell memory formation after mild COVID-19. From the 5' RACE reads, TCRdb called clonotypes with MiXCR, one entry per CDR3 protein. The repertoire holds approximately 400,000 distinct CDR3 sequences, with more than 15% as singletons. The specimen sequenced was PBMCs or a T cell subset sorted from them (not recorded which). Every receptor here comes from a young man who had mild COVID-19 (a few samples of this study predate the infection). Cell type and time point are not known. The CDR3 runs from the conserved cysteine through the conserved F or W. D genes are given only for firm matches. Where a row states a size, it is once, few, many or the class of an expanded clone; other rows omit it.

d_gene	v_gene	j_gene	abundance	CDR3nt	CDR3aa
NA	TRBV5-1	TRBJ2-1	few	TGCGCCAGCAGCGCGACTACCGATTGGGAGCAGTTCTTC	CASSATTDWEQFF
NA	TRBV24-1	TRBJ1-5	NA	TGTGCCACAGGGGGGTACAGCAATCAGCCCCAGCATTTT	CATGGYSNQPQHF
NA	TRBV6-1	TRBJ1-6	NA	TGTGCCAGCAGTGAAGGCTGGGACGGATCACCCCTCCACTTT	CASSEGWDGSPLHF
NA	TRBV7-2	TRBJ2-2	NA	TGTGCCAGCAGCCTGAGAGGAGACAGGAACACCGGGGAGCTGTTTTTT	CASSLRGDRNTGELFF
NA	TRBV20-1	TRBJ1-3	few	TGCAGTGCTAGGCGGCGTACCGCTGGAAACACCATATATTTT	CSARRRTAGNTIYF
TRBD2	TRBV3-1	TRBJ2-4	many	TGTGCCAGCAGCCTTCGGGGGGGAAACATTCAGTACTTC	CASSLRGGNIQYF
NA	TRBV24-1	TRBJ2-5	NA	TGTGCCACCAGTGATTTCCAAAGAGACCGTGGTGGGACCCAGTACTTC	CATSDFQRDRGGTQYF
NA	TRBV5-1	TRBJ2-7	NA	TGCGCCAGCAGCTTGGAACCAGCCTCCTACGAGCAGTACTTC	CASSLEPASYEQYF
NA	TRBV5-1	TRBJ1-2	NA	TGCGCCAGCAGCTTGGCACTGACGGGAATCTTCTATGGCTACACCTTC	CASSLALTGIFYGYTF
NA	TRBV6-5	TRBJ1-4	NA	TGTGCCAGCAGTTACTGGGCAGGGGCTAATGAAAAACTGTTTTTT	CASSYWAGANEKLFF
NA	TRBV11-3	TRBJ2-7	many	TGTGCCAGCAGCTCAAACTCGGGCTACGAGCAGTACTTC	CASSSNSGYEQYF
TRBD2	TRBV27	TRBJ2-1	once	TGTGCCAGCAGTCTTATGGGTAGCGGGGGGGCTTTCAATGAGCAGTTCTTC	CASSLMGSGGAFNEQFF
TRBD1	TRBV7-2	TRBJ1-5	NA	TGTGCCAGCAGCTTGACGCCAGGGGGAGAGGTCAATCAGCCCCAGCATTTT	CASSLTPGGEVNQPQHF
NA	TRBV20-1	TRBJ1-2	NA	TGCAGTGCTAGAGTAAAGGCTTATGGCTACACCTTC	CSARVKAYGYTF
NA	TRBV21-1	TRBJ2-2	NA	TGTGCCAGCAGCAAAGCGCCTAAGGGGAACACCGGGGAGCTGTTTTTT	CASSKAPKGNTGELFF
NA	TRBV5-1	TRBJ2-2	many	TGCGCCAGCAGCGCCCTGGCGGACGAGCTGTTTTTT	CASSALADELFF
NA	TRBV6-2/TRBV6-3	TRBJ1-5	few	TGTGCCAGCAGTTCCGGGACCCGGGGCAATCAGCCCCAGCATTTT	CASSSGTRGNQPQHF
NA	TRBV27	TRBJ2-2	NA	TGTGCCAGCAGTGAGGGTCTGGGGGCCGGGGAGCTGTTTTTT	CASSEGLGAGELFF
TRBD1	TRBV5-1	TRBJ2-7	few	TGCGCCAGCAGCCGGGACAGTTGGAGAGAGCAGTACTTC	CASSRDSWREQYF
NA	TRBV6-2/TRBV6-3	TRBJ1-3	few	TGTGCCAGCAGTTACAGGAGGACTGGAAACACCATATATTTT	CASSYRRTGNTIYF
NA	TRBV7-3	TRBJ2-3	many	TGTGCCAGCAGCCCCGGACCAGCCACAGATACGCAGTATTTT	CASSPGPATDTQYF
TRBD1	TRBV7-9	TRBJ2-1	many	TGTGCCAGCAGCTCCTTAGCCGGGACAGTATCTGAGCAGTTCTTC	CASSSLAGTVSEQFF
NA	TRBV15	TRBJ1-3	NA	TGTGCCACCAGCAACCCAGGGTCCCACACCATATATTTT	CATSNPGSHTIYF
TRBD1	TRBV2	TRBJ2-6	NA	TGTGCCAGCAGTGAAGCGCCGGGACAGAGACGCTCTGGGGCCAACGTCCTGACTTTC	CASSEAPGQRRSGANVLTF
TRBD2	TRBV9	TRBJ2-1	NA	TGTGCCAGCACCCTGGGGGGGGGGATACTCAATGAGCAGTTCTTC	CASTLGGGILNEQFF
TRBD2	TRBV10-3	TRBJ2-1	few	TGTGCCATCAGTGATAGCGGGACTACCTACAATGAGCAGTTCTTC	CAISDSGTTYNEQFF
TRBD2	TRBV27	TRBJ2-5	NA	TGTGCCAGCAACCCCGCTAGCGGACCCCAAGAGACCCAGTACTTC	CASNPASGPQETQYF
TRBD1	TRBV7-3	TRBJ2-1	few	TGTGCCAGCAGCTCAGGGACAGGGAGTAATGAGCAGTTCTTC	CASSSGTGSNEQFF
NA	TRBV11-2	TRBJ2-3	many	TGTGCCAGCAGCTTAGTACCGCTAAGAAGAGCAGATACGCAGTATTTT	CASSLVPLRRADTQYF
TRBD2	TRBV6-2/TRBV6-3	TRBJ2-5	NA	TGTGCCAGCAGTTACGGTCTAGCGGGGGTGGAAGAGACCCAGTACTTC	CASSYGLAGVEETQYF
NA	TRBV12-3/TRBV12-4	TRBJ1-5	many	TGTGCCAGCAGCCTGAATAGCAATCAGCCCCAGCATTTT	CASSLNSNQPQHF
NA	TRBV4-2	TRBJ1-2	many	TGTGCCAGCAGCCAAGAACAGAGTGATTATGGCTACACCTTC	CASSQEQSDYGYTF
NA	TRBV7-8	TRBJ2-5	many	TGTGCCAGCAGCCTAAGGTCGTCCCAGGAGACCCAGTACTTC	CASSLRSSQETQYF
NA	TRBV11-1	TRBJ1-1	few	TGTGCCAGCAGCTTGGTCCGTGAAGCTTTCTTT	CASSLVREAFF
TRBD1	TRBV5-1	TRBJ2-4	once	TGCGCCAGCACCGGGGTCCCGGGGGACAGGAACATTCAGTACTTC	CASTGVPGDRNIQYF
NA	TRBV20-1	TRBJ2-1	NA	TGCAGTGCTAGAGATTCCGCCTCTTTAGGGCAGTTCTTC	CSARDSASLGQFF
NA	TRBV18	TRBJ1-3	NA	TGTGCCAGCTCAGTCGGCGGGGGCGCTGGAAACACCATATATTTT	CASSVGGGAGNTIYF
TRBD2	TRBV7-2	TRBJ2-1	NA	TGTGCCAGCAGCTTACGGGGGGGGCCCAATGAGCAGTTCTTC	CASSLRGGPNEQFF